These 20 T cell receptor beta chains were sequenced from one sample in a study of cytomegalovirus exposure and HLA in healthy donors. Generated by immunoSEQ multiplex PCR, the TCRdb table keeps only in-frame clones and is missing some. The sample includes a few hundred thousand clones, 88% of them seen just once. The sample taken for sequencing was PBMCs. The receptors come from a woman under 30 in good health and CMV-seronegative.

This clone has only one observation. The chain carries TRBV28 and TRBJ1-2; 7 bases line up with TRBD1. The CDR3 contains 18 residues. V lost 1 base and J lost 4; bases outside the gene matches: 15. Germline V gives CDR1 MDHEN, CDR2 SYDVKM. The CDR3 nucleotides read TGTGCCAGCAGTTTATACGCCGACAGGGTACTCAACTTCTATGGCTACACCTTC. Translating it yields CASSLYADRVLNFYGYTF.

The J gene is TRBJ2-7, the V gene TRBV4-1; TRBD1 aligns across 10 bases. The germline CDR1 and CDR2 sequences are MGHRA and YSYEKL. The CDR3 contains 17 residues. Trimming at V came to 1 base and at J to 7 bases, leaving 13 bases not matched to a gene. The CDR3 reads CASSQAQGQGVPGEQYF. For the CDR3, the DNA is TGCGCCAGCAGCCAAGCCCAAGGACAGGGGGTACCAGGGGAGCAGTACTTC.

The chain joins TRBV4-1 to TRBJ1-2; D unresolved. The germline V gene has CDR1 MGHRA and CDR2 YSYEKL. V lost 0 bases and J lost 0, with 5 bases in between. The CDR3 is made up of 14 amino acids. The CDR3 coding sequence is TGCGCCAGCAGCCAAGACCCGGCTAACTATGGCTACACCTTC. It yields the protein CASSQDPANYGYTF.

The chain combines TRBV19 with TRBJ2-1; TRBD1 matches at 8 bases. Per the germline V gene, CDR1 is LNHDA and CDR2 is SQIVND (reference sequence). The CDR3 spans 15 residues. J was trimmed by 8 bases and V by 6 bases; bases with no gene match: 12. CDR3 residues: CASSRWTGYGDEQFF. DNA for the CDR3: TGTGCCAGTAGCCGATGGACAGGGTACGGGGATGAGCAGTTCTTC.

This clone was seen just once. The chain joins TRBV27 to TRBJ1-1; D ambiguous. V was clipped by 0 bases and J by 1 base, with 12 bases between them. The germline V gene has CDR1 MNHEY and CDR2 SMNVEV (reference sequence). This CDR3 has 16 amino acids. The CDR3 nucleotides are TGTGCCAGCAGTTTATCACTCCTCCTTAAGAACACTGAAGCTTTCTTT. This gives the protein CASSLSLLLKNTEAFF.

This chain links TRBV28 with TRBJ2-7, with unresolved D. This CDR3 is built from 14 residues. Trimming left V 3 bases short and J 3 bases short, with 12 bases between. CDR1 and CDR2 from the germline V gene are MDHEN and SYDVKM. The CDR3 here is CASSFGRIHYEQYF. Here the CDR3 DNA reads TGTGCCAGCAGTTTCGGCAGGATACACTACGAGCAGTACTTC.

The chain uses TRBV4-1 and TRBJ1-3; D may be TRBD1 (5 bases). CDR1 and CDR2 from the germline V gene are MGHRA and YSYEKL. V lost 1 base to trimming and J lost 4 bases, with 11 bases between them. CDR3 size: 15 residues. Here the CDR3 reads CASSQGGRVGNTIYF. In DNA form, the CDR3 reads TGCGCCAGCAGCCAAGGGGGCAGGGTGGGAAACACCATATATTTT.

This clone came up once. The chain recombines TRBV19 with TRBJ1-1, with D perhaps matching TRBD1 (5 bases). Trimming pared 5 bases from V and 4 bases from J, leaving 17 bases between. The CDR3 is 15 amino acids. Germline loops: CDR1 LNHDA, CDR2 SQIVND (reference sequence). In nucleotides, the CDR3 is TGTGCCAGTAGTTCCCCCTGGGTGGGGCGCACTGAAGCTTTCTTT. Residues: CASSSPWVGRTEAFF.

The chain carries TRBV5-6 and TRBJ1-4; D ambiguous. The germline CDR1 and CDR2 sequences are SGHDT and YYEEEE. Deletions cut 0 bases from V and 4 bases from J, with 10 bases between. CDR3 length: 15 residues. CDR3 amino acids: CASSLATRVNEKLFF. The CDR3 bases are TGTGCCAGCAGCTTGGCCACGAGAGTTAATGAAAAACTGTTTTTT.

The gene calls are TRBV5-1 and TRBJ2-5; TRBD1 aligns across 8 bases. The CDR3 loop spans 15 amino acids. V lost 0 bases and J lost 5; bases outside the gene matches: 6. CDR1 SGHRS and CDR2 YFSETQ come from the germline V gene. In nucleotides, the CDR3 is TGCGCCAGCAGCTTGGCACGACAGGGGCCGGAGACCCAGTACTTC. This codes for CASSLARQGPETQYF.

This sequence joins TRBV18 and TRBJ1-1; the match to TRBD1 covers 9 bases. Germline V CDR1 and CDR2: KGHSH, LQKENI. The CDR3 is 16 residues long. With 5 bases clipped from V and 7 bases from J, the junction kept 14 bases outside the gene matches. CDR3 in amino acids: CASSSVGQGKAIEAFF. The CDR3 DNA sequence: TGTGCCAGCTCATCGGTAGGACAGGGGAAGGCGATTGAAGCTTTCTTT.

The chain carries TRBV5-1 and TRBJ2-1, with 14 bases fitting TRBD2. Germline CDR1 is SGHRS and CDR2 is YFSETQ. The CDR3 spans 16 residues. The junction had 9 bases not matched to a gene; V was cut back by 6 bases and J by 7 bases. The CDR3 region is CASTTSGRAVGNEQFF. CDR3 sequence (DNA): TGCGCCAGCACGACTAGCGGGAGGGCAGTAGGGAATGAGCAGTTCTTC.

V gene TRBV27 combines with J gene TRBJ2-1; D may be TRBD2 (5 bases). CDR3 length equals 12 residues. V lost 5 bases and J lost 9, with 11 bases in between. The germline V gene encodes CDR1 MNHEY and CDR2 SMNVEV (reference sequence). The CDR3 DNA reads as TGTGCCAGCAGTATGCGGGCCCGTGAGCAGTTCTTC. Its protein is CASSMRAREQFF.

This chain connects TRBV27 to TRBJ2-5, with 9 bases matching TRBD2. CDR1 is MNHEY, CDR2 SMNVEV, per germline (reference sequence). The CDR3 extends over 17 amino acids. With V trimmed by 4 bases and J by 5 bases, 14 bases remained unmatched. The DNA for the CDR3 is TGTGCCAGCAGTTCTCGTTCACTAGCGGGTGCGGGGGAGACCCAGTACTTC. This translates into CASSSRSLAGAGETQYF.

The chain couples TRBV28 to TRBJ2-7, with TRBD2 identical over 9 bases. CDR1 and CDR2 (germline): MDHEN, SYDVKM. With 7 bases clipped from V and 4 bases from J, the junction kept 8 bases outside the gene matches. The CDR3 totals 14 residues. The CDR3 DNA follows: TGTGCCAGCACAGGTAGACTAGCGGTTTACGAGCAGTACTTC. This translates into CASTGRLAVYEQYF.

The chain joins TRBV7-9 to TRBJ1-5; D not resolved. V was clipped by 5 bases and J by 9 bases, with 26 bases between them. Germline V CDR1 and CDR2: SEHNR, FQNEAQ (reference sequence). This CDR3 is 17 amino acids long. The CDR3 coding sequence is TGTGCCAGCAGCCGACACGGATACGAGGGCCCTCCGGGGCCCCAGCATTTT. This codes for CASSRHGYEGPPGPQHF.

This chain joins TRBV4-3 and TRBJ1-2, with 8 bases aligning to TRBD1. Germline CDR1 and CDR2: LGHNA and YSLEER. The J segment lost 4 bases and the V segment lost 0 bases, leaving 7 bases of the junction unmatched. This CDR3 contains 16 residues. The CDR3 is CASSQEWTGTVYGYTF. The CDR3 DNA follows: TGCGCCAGCAGCCAAGAGTGGACAGGGACGGTCTATGGCTACACCTTC.

This clone was picked up one time. V and J are TRBV4-1 and TRBJ2-7; the D gene is possibly TRBD1 (6 bases). Germline V CDR1 and CDR2: MGHRA, YSYEKL. There are 15 residues in the CDR3. V shed 0 bases and J shed 1 base, with 10 bases lying between them. CDR3 bases: TGCGCCAGCAGCCAAGACCGAGGGGGATCCTACGAGCAGTACTTC. Its protein product is CASSQDRGGSYEQYF.

The genes are TRBV6-5 and TRBJ2-7, with D tentatively TRBD2 (6 bases). V dropped 4 bases and J dropped 4 bases, with 14 bases sitting between them. This CDR3 is built from 14 residues. CDR1 is MNHEY and CDR2 is SVGAGI in the germline V gene. This chain's CDR3 is CASSFTASGYEQYF. Written as DNA, the CDR3 is TGTGCCAGCAGTTTTACCGCCAGCGGGTACGAGCAGTACTTC.

This rearrangement joins TRBV30 to TRBJ2-7, with 11 bases that match TRBD2. V lost 5 bases to trimming and J lost 3 bases; unmatched junction nucleotides: 6. The germline CDR1 and CDR2 sequences are GTSNPN and SVGIG (reference sequence). The CDR3 covers 14 residues. CDR3 in amino acids: CAWDRLAGYYEQYF. As DNA, the CDR3 is TGTGCCTGGGATAGACTAGCGGGGTACTACGAGCAGTACTTC.